The clone carrying this T cell receptor beta chain was counted ten times or more. The sample originates from a study of T-cell reconstitution after alpha-beta-depleted transplantation in children. Germline V gene data show CDR1 as WNHNN and CDR2 as SYGVQD (reference sequence). The V end lost 3 bases, the J end lost 5 bases, and 20 bases lay between the germline ends. The CDR3 is 16 amino acids. Construction of the TCRbeta library involved unique molecular identifiers. One entry per CDR3 protein, called by TCRdb with MiXCR from the PCR reads. The table lists some 240,000 distinct CDR3 sequences, about 9.6% of them singletons.

The gene calls are TRBV10-1 and TRBJ2-7, with D perhaps matching TRBD1 (7 bases). The TCR comes from a human donor who donated a stem cell graft to a child with SCID. The sample here was PBMCs from the stem cell graft donor, taken from the stem cell graft. The chain's CDR3 is CASSEDQGGLVHEQYF. The CDR3 DNA reads as TGCGCCAGCAGTGAAGACCAGGGGGGATTGGTCCACGAGCAGTACTTC.